What follows are 26 T cell receptor beta chains derived from one specimen sequenced in a study of OX40 agonist ivuxolimab in advanced cancers. Profiled with immunoSEQ multiplex PCR; TCRdb holds only in-frame clones, not every one. The sample comprises nearly 80,000 clones, 84% of which are singletons, and around 25% rests with the top ten. The input for sequencing was CD4+ or CD8+ T cells sorted from blood, taken in a trial of the OX40 agonist ivuxolimab. The source of these receptors is an adult with an advanced solid tumor such as melanoma, head and neck, liver or kidney cancer.

The chain recombines TRBV19 with TRBJ1-1, with a possible D match to TRBD1 (6 bases). Deletions cut 6 bases from V and 4 bases from J, with 15 bases between. CDR3 size: 14 residues. Germline V lookup: CDR1 LNHDA, CDR2 SQIVND (reference sequence). CDR3 amino acids: CASRSGERGTEAFF. The CDR3 nucleotides read TGTGCCAGTAGATCAGGGGAGCGGGGCACTGAAGCTTTCTTT.

The chain has TRBV2 and TRBJ2-5; no clear D gene. Trimming took 3 bases from V and 5 from J, leaving 7 bases between them. CDR1 and CDR2 (germline): SNHLY, FYNNEI. The CDR3 length is 12 residues. CDR3: CASSDYRETQYF. As DNA, the CDR3 is TGTGCCAGCAGTGACTATCGGGAGACCCAGTACTTC.

In DNA form, the CDR3 reads TGTGCCAGCAGCGGTGGGGCGCCCTACGAGCAGTACTTC. This codes for CASSGGAPYEQYF. The rearrangement links TRBV14 to TRBJ2-7; a weak D match, TRBD1 (5 bases). V lost 5 bases and J 2 bases, leaving 10 bases between the germline ends. The CDR3 extends over 13 amino acids. CDR1 is SGHDN, CDR2 FVKESK, per germline.

The V gene is TRBV5-5, the J gene TRBJ2-7, with D possibly matching TRBD1 (6 bases). This CDR3 is built from 13 residues. Trimming stripped 3 bases from V and 1 base from J, with 8 bases between. CDR1 and CDR2 from the germline V gene are SGHKS and YYEKEE (reference sequence). CDR3 coding DNA: TGTGCCAGCAGCTCACAGGGATCCTACGAGCAGTACTTC. Its translation is CASSSQGSYEQYF.

This CDR3 is CASSLATANTEAFF. CDR3 coding DNA: TGCGCCAGCAGCTTGGCGACAGCGAACACTGAAGCTTTCTTT. The rearrangement uses TRBV5-1 and TRBJ1-1; TRBD1 is a possible D gene (5 bases). Trimming removed 0 bases at V and 1 base at J, with 7 bases between. The CDR3 consists of 14 residues. Germline-derived CDR1 and CDR2 are SGHRS and YFSETQ.

There are a few counts of this clone. The chain links TRBV18 to TRBJ1-4, with TRBD1 as a possible D gene (6 bases). Germline CDR1 is KGHSH and CDR2 is LQKENI. Deletions cut 6 bases from V and 3 bases from J, with 17 bases between. This CDR3 comprises 16 residues. In DNA form, the CDR3 reads TGTGCCAGCTCTCCCCAGGCACAGGGCCCTAATGAAAAACTGTTTTTT. Its protein product is CASSPQAQGPNEKLFF. The whole variable domain, filled in from reference TRBV18 and TRBJ1-4, reads NAGVMQNPRHLVRRRGQEARLRCSPMKGHSHVYWYRQLPEEGLKFMVYLQKENIIDESGMPKERFSAEFPKEGPSILRIQQVVRGDSAAYFCASSPQAQGPNEKLFFGSGTQLSVL.

A few counts support this clone. This chain uses TRBV7-9 with TRBJ2-7; D is perhaps TRBD1 (6 bases). V dropped 4 bases and J dropped 3 bases, with 13 bases sitting between them. Germline CDR1 reads SEHNR; CDR2 reads FQNEAQ (reference sequence). This CDR3 has 14 amino acids. This CDR3 is CASSYPGQYYEQYF. The DNA for the CDR3 is TGTGCCAGCAGCTATCCGGGACAATACTACGAGCAGTACTTC.

The chain has TRBV5-1 and TRBJ2-5, with D tentatively TRBD1 (6 bases). The CDR3 contains 15 residues. Germline CDR1 and CDR2: SGHRS and YFSETQ. Trimming took off 4 bases at V and 0 bases at J, with 13 bases between the two ends. This CDR3 reads CASSQGQTNQETQYF. The CDR3 coding sequence is TGCGCCAGCAGCCAGGGGCAGACCAACCAAGAGACCCAGTACTTC.

For the CDR3, the DNA is TGTGCCACCAGCAGAGACGGGGGGGACTATGGCTACACCTTC. Protein: CATSRDGGDYGYTF. This rearrangement joins TRBV15 to TRBJ1-2, with D possibly TRBD1 on 5 matching bases. The CDR3 is made up of 14 amino acids. The V end lost 0 bases, the J end lost 3 bases, and 8 bases lay between the germline ends. The germline gives CDR1 LNHNV, CDR2 YYDKDF (reference sequence).

The gene calls are TRBV4-1 and TRBJ1-2; the D is unclear. Trimming removed 7 bases from V and 0 bases from J, with 18 bases in between. CDR3 length equals 16 residues. Per the germline V gene, CDR1 is MGHRA and CDR2 is YSYEKL. The CDR3 DNA reads TGCGCCAGCACCCCTAGAGAGGGCAATTCTAACTATGGCTACACCTTC. Protein product: CASTPREGNSNYGYTF.

The chain links TRBV6-6 to TRBJ2-7; no clear D gene. Trimming stripped 7 bases from V and 0 bases from J, with 4 bases between. The CDR3 is 11 residues long. Germline V gives CDR1 MNHNY, CDR2 SVGAGI (reference sequence). The CDR3 region has the DNA TGTGCCAGCACCAACTCCTACGAGCAGTACTTC. Encoded protein: CASTNSYEQYF.

This clone has just one count. The gene calls are TRBV13 and TRBJ2-7, with TRBD1 identical over 7 bases. Germline V lookup: CDR1 PRHDT, CDR2 FYEKMQ (reference sequence). Trimming removed 5 bases from V and 6 bases from J; junction bases left unmatched: 10. The CDR3 is made up of 14 amino acids. This chain's CDR3 is CASSLSPGGREQYF. DNA of the CDR3: TGTGCCAGCAGCCTCTCTCCAGGGGGTCGCGAGCAGTACTTC.

The table lists this clone with a count of one. The V gene is TRBV19, the J gene TRBJ1-6; weak D call: TRBD1 (6 bases). The CDR3 covers 13 residues. Germline V CDR1 and CDR2: LNHDA, SQIVND (reference sequence). V was cut by 6 bases and J by 6 bases, with 9 bases left in between. The CDR3 nucleotides are TGTGCCAGTAGCCAGGGGACTAATTCACCCCTCCACTTT. This gives the protein CASSQGTNSPLHF.

This CDR3 reads CASSFKTDLIFSGANVLTF. The CDR3, as DNA: TGTGCCAGCAGCTTTAAGACAGACCTGATTTTCTCTGGGGCCAACGTCCTGACTTTC. The chain recombines TRBV7-8 with TRBJ2-6; tentatively, D is TRBD1 (5 bases). V lost 3 bases and J 0 bases, leaving 18 bases between the germline ends. The CDR3 totals 19 residues. Per germline, CDR1 SGHVS and CDR2 FQNEAQ.

The chain links TRBV28 to TRBJ2-1; a weak D match, TRBD1 (6 bases). Trimming removed 6 bases at V and 0 bases at J, with 12 bases between. Germline V gives CDR1 MDHEN, CDR2 SYDVKM. The CDR3 is 15 residues long. CDR3 residues: CASSYPGDSYNEQFF. In nucleotides, the CDR3 is TGTGCCAGCAGCTATCCAGGGGACTCCTACAATGAGCAGTTCTTC. Full variable domain (missing parts from reference TRBV28 and TRBJ2-1): DVKVTQSSRYLVKRTGEKVFLECVQDMDHENMFWYRQDPGLGLRLIYFSYDVKMKEKGDIPEGYSVSREKKERFSLILESASTNQTSMYLCASSYPGDSYNEQFFGPGTRLTVL.

This chain links TRBV4-1 with TRBJ1-2; D unclear. Trimming removed 0 bases at V and 4 bases at J, with 12 bases between. The CDR3 consists of 15 residues. Germline V gives CDR1 MGHRA, CDR2 YSYEKL. The CDR3 protein is CASSQEWTSIYGYTF. DNA for the CDR3: TGCGCCAGCAGCCAAGAATGGACCAGTATCTATGGCTACACCTTC.

This chain joins TRBV11-1 and TRBJ2-5; D remains unclear. Germline V gives CDR1 SGHAT, CDR2 FQDESV (reference sequence). This CDR3 comprises 18 residues. V dropped 2 bases and J dropped 2 bases, with 21 bases sitting between them. CDR3 residues: CASSLTILIKGPQETQYF. The CDR3 coding sequence is TGTGCCAGCAGCTTAACTATACTTATCAAGGGTCCACAAGAGACCCAGTACTTC.

The chain links TRBV27 to TRBJ2-7; D is unclear. Trimming shortened V by 3 bases and J by 7 bases, and 16 bases separated the two germline ends. The CDR3 has 14 amino acids. Germline V gene lookup returns CDR1 MNHEY and CDR2 SMNVEV (reference sequence). This CDR3 reads CASSFSRAVGEQYF. The CDR3 DNA is TGTGCCAGCAGTTTTTCCCGGGCCGTGGGGGAGCAGTACTTC.

The rearrangement uses TRBV27 and TRBJ2-5; 7 bases align to TRBD2. Per germline, CDR1 MNHEY and CDR2 SMNVEV (reference sequence). This CDR3 is 17 amino acids long. The V and J ends lost 4 bases and 0 bases, in that order; junction bases with no gene match: 11. CDR3: CASSYYGRWGNQETQYF. DNA of the CDR3: TGTGCCAGCAGTTATTACGGGAGGTGGGGTAACCAAGAGACCCAGTACTTC.

The chain has TRBV7-9 and TRBJ2-2; D remains unclear. V lost 3 bases to trimming and J lost 6 bases, with 17 bases between them. The CDR3 extends over 16 amino acids. Germline lookup yields CDR1 SEHNR and CDR2 FQNEAQ (reference sequence). In DNA, the CDR3 is TGTGCCAGCAGCTTTCTCGTACTGGCGAGACCCGGGGAGCTGTTTTTT. Protein: CASSFLVLARPGELFF.

To note about this clone: At one end, the junction sequence differs from germline, possibly due to a read error. The CDR3 nucleotides are TGTGCCAGCGGCTTTACTGGGTCTGGGGCCAACGTCCTGACTTTC. Protein: CASGFTGSGANVLTF. The chain combines TRBV5-6 with TRBJ2-6; D unclear. This CDR3 has 15 amino acids. CDR1 and CDR2 (germline): SGHDT, YYEEEE.

V usage is TRBV18 and J usage is TRBJ2-3, with D maybe TRBD2 (6 bases). Trimming shortened V by 3 bases and J by 0 bases, and 19 bases separated the two germline ends. This CDR3 spans 18 amino acids. In germline, CDR1 is KGHSH, CDR2 LQKENI. DNA of the CDR3: TGTGCCAGCTCACCTGATTTCGGGAGAGGTACTAGCACAGATACGCAGTATTTT. Protein product: CASSPDFGRGTSTDTQYF.

This sequence joins TRBV29-1 and TRBJ2-7; weak D call: TRBD1 (5 bases). Per germline, CDR1 SQVTM and CDR2 ANQGSEA. V lost 6 bases, J lost 0 bases, and 15 bases lay in between. There are 14 residues in the CDR3. The CDR3: CSVSDSLASYEQYF. CDR3 nucleotide sequence: TGCAGCGTCTCCGACAGCTTAGCCTCCTACGAGCAGTACTTC.

The genes are TRBV6-1 and TRBJ1-2, with TRBD1 matching over 7 bases. The CDR3 spans 13 residues. Germline CDR1 reads MNHNS; CDR2 reads SASEGT. The V segment lost 5 bases and the J segment 4 bases; nucleotides outside the gene matches: 4. The DNA of the CDR3 is TGTGCCAGCAGTTCCACAGGGGTCTATGGCTACACCTTC. It is translated as CASSSTGVYGYTF.

The V call is TRBV5-1, the J call TRBJ2-7; D remains ambiguous. The V and J ends lost 2 bases and 4 bases respectively, with 7 bases between them. Germline-derived CDR1 and CDR2 are SGHRS and YFSETQ. CDR3 length: 12 amino acids. CDR3 region: CASSLLPYEQYF. DNA for the CDR3: TGCGCCAGCAGCTTACTCCCTTACGAGCAGTACTTC.

This rearrangement joins TRBV30 to TRBJ1-4; 8 bases fit TRBD1. The junction had 5 bases not matched to a gene; V was cut back by 4 bases and J by 7 bases. Per the germline V gene, CDR1 is GTSNPN and CDR2 is SVGIG (reference sequence). The CDR3 is 13 amino acids. This chain's CDR3 is CAWKDRVGEKLFF. The CDR3 DNA sequence: TGTGCCTGGAAGGACAGGGTGGGTGAAAAACTGTTTTTT. Complete variable domain (other parts from reference TRBV30 and TRBJ1-4): SQTIHQWPATLVQPVGSPLSLECTVEGTSNPNLYWYRQAAGRGLQLLFYSVGIGQISSEVPQNLSASRPQDRQFILSSKKLLLSDSGFYLCAWKDRVGEKLFFGSGTQLSVL.